The entry below gives a single TCR beta chain sequence along with its context. Germline CDR1 reads LGHNT; CDR2 reads FRNRAP. This CDR3 spans 15 amino acids. Losses at the gene ends were 7 bases for V and 4 bases for J; bases not matched to a gene: 9. The sample is drawn from a study of OX40 agonist ivuxolimab in advanced cancers. Generated by immunoSEQ multiplex PCR, the TCRdb table keeps only in-frame clones and is missing some. The sample carries 65,000 to 90,000 clones, approximately 90% recorded once. The TCR originated in an adult with an advanced solid tumor such as melanoma, head and neck, liver or kidney cancer. The chain uses TRBV12-5 and TRBJ2-3; TRBD1 agrees at 9 bases. This specimen was CD4+ or CD8+ T cells sorted from blood, taken in a trial of the OX40 agonist ivuxolimab. This chain's CDR3 is CASAQTGGFPDTQYF. The CDR3 DNA reads TGTGCTAGTGCCCAGACAGGGGGTTTCCCAGATACGCAGTATTTT.